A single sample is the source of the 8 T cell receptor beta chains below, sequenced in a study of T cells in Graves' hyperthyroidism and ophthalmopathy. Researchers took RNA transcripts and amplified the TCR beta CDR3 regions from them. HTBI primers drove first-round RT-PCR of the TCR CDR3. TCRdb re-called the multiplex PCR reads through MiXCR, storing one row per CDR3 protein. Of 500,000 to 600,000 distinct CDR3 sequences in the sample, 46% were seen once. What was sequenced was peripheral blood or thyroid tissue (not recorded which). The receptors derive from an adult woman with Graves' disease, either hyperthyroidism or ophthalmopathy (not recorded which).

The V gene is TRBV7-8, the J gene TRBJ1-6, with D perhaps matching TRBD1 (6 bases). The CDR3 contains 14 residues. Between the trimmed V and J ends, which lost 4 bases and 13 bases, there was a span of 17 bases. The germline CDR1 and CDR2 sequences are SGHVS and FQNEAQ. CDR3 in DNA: TGTGCCAGCAGCTCTCCGGGACACAATCAGCCCCTCCACTTT. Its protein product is CASSSPGHNQPLHF.

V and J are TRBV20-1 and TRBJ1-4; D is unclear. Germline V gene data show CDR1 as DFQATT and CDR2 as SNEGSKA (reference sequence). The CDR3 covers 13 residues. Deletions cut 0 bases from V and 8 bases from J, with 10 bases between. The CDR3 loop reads CSARDDGGEKLFF. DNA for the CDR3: TGCAGTGCTAGAGACGACGGAGGAGAAAAACTGTTTTTT.

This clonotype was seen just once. The CDR3 reads CSAMSRRRTYETQYF. In DNA form, the CDR3 reads TGCAGTGCTATGAGCAGGAGACGGACCTACGAGACCCAGTACTTC. The chain has TRBV20-1 and TRBJ2-5; D gene ambiguous. CDR1 and CDR2 from the germline V gene are DFQATT and SNEGSKA (reference sequence). The V and J ends lost 4 bases and 5 bases respectively, with 20 bases between them. The CDR3 has 15 amino acids.

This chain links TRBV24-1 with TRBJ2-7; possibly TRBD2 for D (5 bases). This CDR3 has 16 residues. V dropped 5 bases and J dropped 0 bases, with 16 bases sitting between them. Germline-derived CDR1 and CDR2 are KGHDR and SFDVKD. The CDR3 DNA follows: TGTGCCACCAGTGCTGGGCGGGCGAGCTCCTCCTACGAGCAGTACTTC. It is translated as CATSAGRASSSYEQYF.

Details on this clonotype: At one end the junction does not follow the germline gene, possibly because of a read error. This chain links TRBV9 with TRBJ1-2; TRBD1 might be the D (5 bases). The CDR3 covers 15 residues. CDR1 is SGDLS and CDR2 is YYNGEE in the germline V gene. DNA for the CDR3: TGTACCAGCAGCCGGGCAGGGCCGGGGGGCTATGGCTACACCTTC. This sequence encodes CTSSRAGPGGYGYTF.

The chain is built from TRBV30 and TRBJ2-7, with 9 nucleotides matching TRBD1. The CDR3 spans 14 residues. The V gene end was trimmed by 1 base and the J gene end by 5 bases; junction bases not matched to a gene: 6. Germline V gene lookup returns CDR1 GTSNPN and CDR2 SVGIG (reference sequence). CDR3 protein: CAWSATGGSHEQYF. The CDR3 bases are TGTGCCTGGAGTGCGACAGGGGGTAGCCACGAGCAGTACTTC.

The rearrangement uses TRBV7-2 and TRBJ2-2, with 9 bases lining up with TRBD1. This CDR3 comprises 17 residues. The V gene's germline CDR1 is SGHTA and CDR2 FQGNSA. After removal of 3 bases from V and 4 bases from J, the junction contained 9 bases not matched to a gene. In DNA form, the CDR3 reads TGTGCCAGCAGCTTGTACAGGGGGCTTATAGTCACCGGGGAGCTGTTTTTT. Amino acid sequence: CASSLYRGLIVTGELFF.

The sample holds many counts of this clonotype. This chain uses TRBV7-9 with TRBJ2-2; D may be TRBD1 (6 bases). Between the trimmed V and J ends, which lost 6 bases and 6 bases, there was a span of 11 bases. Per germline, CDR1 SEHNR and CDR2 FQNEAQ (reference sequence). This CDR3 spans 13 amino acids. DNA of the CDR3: TGTGCCAGCAGTAACAGGGCCGCCGGGGAGCTGTTTTTT. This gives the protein CASSNRAAGELFF.